This T cell receptor beta chain appears in the sequencing data of a study of blood T cell repertoires in COVID-19. Study overall: The United States, Italy and Spain were the sources of the acute and convalescent COVID-19 samples.

In the authors' workflow: The assay estimated nucleated cells by amplifying reference gene primers. TCRdb's copy holds only in-frame clones and misses some; the assay was immunoSEQ multiplex PCR. The DNA gave D and trimming, while V, J and clone size come from that table. Counted here are approximately 410,000 clones, more than 80% occurring once; the ten biggest clones make up about 1.5%. Trimming stripped 5 bases from V and 8 bases from J, with 13 bases between. The CDR3 runs to 13 residues. CDR1 MNHEY and CDR2 SVGAGI come from the germline V gene. The sequence came from a woman aged 25 to 45 with active or convalescent COVID-19. The source material was peripheral blood. This chain links TRBV6-5 with TRBJ2-1, with D perhaps matching TRBD2 (6 bases). In nucleotides, the CDR3 is TGTGCCAGCAGTCCTCAACCGGGGGATGAGCAGTTCTTC. Amino acid sequence: CASSPQPGDEQFF.